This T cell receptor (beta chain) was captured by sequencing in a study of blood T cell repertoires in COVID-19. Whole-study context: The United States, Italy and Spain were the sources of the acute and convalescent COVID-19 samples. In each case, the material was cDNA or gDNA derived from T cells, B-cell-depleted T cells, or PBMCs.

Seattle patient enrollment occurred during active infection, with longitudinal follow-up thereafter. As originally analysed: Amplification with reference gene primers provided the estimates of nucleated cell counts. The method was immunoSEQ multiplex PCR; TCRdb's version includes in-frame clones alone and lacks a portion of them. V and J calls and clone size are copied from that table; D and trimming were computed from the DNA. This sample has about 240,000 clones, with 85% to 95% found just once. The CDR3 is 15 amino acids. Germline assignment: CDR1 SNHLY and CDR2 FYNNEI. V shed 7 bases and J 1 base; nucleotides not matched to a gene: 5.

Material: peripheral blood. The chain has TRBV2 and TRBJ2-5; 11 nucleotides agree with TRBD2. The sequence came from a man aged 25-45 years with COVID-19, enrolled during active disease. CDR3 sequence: CASILGLAAQETQYF. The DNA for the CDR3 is TGTGCCAGCATCTTGGGACTAGCGGCCCAAGAGACCCAGTACTTC.